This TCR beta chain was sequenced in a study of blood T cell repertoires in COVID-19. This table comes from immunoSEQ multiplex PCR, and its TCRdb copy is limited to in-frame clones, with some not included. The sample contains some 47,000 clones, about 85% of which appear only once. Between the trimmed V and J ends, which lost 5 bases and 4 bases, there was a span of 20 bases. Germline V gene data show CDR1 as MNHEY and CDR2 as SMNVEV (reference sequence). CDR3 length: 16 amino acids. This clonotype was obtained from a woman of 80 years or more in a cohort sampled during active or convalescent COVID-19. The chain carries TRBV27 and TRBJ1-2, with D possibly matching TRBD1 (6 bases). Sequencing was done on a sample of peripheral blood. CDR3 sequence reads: CASSPSQGARSYGYTF. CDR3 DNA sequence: TGTGCCAGCAGTCCCTCACAGGGAGCTAGGAGCTATGGCTACACCTTC.